Listed below are T cell receptor beta chains from one sample, sequenced in a study of T cell responses to AZD1222 COVID-19 vaccine. Only in-frame clones appear in the TCRdb table, and some are missing; sequencing was by immunoSEQ multiplex PCR. The sample has fewer than 150,000 clones; roughly 93% are singletons. The material was peripheral blood, obtained 28 days after the second AZD1222 dose. The receptors derive from an adult who received the AZD1222 COVID-19 vaccine. The CDR3 runs from the conserved cysteine through the conserved F or W. Fields, in order: clone size, D gene, J gene, CDR3 length, V gene, CDR3 protein, CDR3 DNA. A D gene is named only where the DNA matches it firmly. Size is omitted from some rows. Given values are once, few, many or a class for expanded clones.

few	TRBD1	TRBJ1-2	16	TRBV5-6	CASSLGLTGGGYGYTF	TGTGCCAGCAGCTTGGGGTTGACAGGGGGTGGCTATGGCTACACCTTC
NA	NA	TRBJ1-4	16	TRBV11-2	CASSHSRLSTNEKLFF	TGTGCCAGCAGCCACTCGCGGTTAAGTACTAATGAAAAACTGTTTTTT
NA	TRBD1	TRBJ1-5	17	TRBV28	CASSLSTSDRGNQPQHF	TGTGCCAGCAGTTTAAGTACGTCGGACAGGGGCAATCAGCCCCAGCATTTT
NA	TRBD1	TRBJ2-3	15	TRBV5-1	CASSWGTGVPDTQYF	TGCGCCAGCAGTTGGGGGACAGGGGTCCCAGATACGCAGTATTTT
once	NA	TRBJ2-3	12	TRBV7-9	CASSRNRDTQYF	TGTGCCAGCAGCCGCAACCGAGATACGCAGTATTTT
NA	NA	TRBJ1-1	13	TRBV6-5	CASMPDGHTEAFF	TGTGCCAGCATGCCGGACGGCCACACTGAAGCTTTCTTT
NA	NA	TRBJ2-2	12	TRBV7-3	CASSQGTGELFF	TGTGCCAGCAGTCAGGGCACCGGGGAGCTGTTTTTT
NA	NA	TRBJ2-3	16	TRBV11-2	CASSLLGASSTDTQYF	TGTGCCAGCAGCTTACTTGGCGCTTCTAGCACAGATACGCAGTATTTT
NA	TRBD1	TRBJ2-3	17	TRBV24-1	CATSGPAGTGVPYTQYF	TGTGCCACCAGTGGGCCCGCTGGGACAGGAGTTCCATATACGCAGTATTTT
NA	TRBD1	TRBJ1-2	15	TRBV4-2	CASSQGTGEDYGYTF	TGTGCCAGCAGCCAAGGGACAGGGGAAGACTATGGCTACACCTTC
NA	NA	TRBJ1-5	15	TRBV30	CAWSTMDITNQPQHF	TGTGCCTGGAGTACCATGGACATTACGAATCAGCCCCAGCATTTT
NA	NA	TRBJ1-2	13	TRBV6-5	CASSSVPASGYTF	TGTGCCAGCAGTTCCGTCCCAGCGAGTGGCTACACCTTC
NA	NA	TRBJ2-3	15	TRBV11-3	CASSSGVDLTDTQYF	TGTGCCAGCAGCAGTGGGGTCGACCTCACAGATACGCAGTATTTT
NA	TRBD1	TRBJ2-7	14	TRBV3-1/TRBV3-2	CASSQGDRFPEQYF	TGTGCCAGCAGCCAAGGGGACAGGTTTCCCGAGCAGTACTTC
NA	NA	TRBJ1-4	13	TRBV11-2	CASSLGQNEKLFF	TGTGCCAGCAGCTTAGGACAGAATGAAAAACTGTTTTTT
NA	NA	TRBJ2-5	16	TRBV6-2/TRBV6-3	CASSYSGGAFQETQYF	TGTGCCAGCAGTTACTCGGGGGGGGCCTTTCAAGAGACCCAGTACTTC
NA	NA	TRBJ1-3	14	TRBV5-5	CASSLDSSGNTIYF	TGTGCCAGCAGCTTGGACAGCTCTGGAAACACCATATATTTT